This T cell receptor beta chain derives from a study of T cells in Graves' hyperthyroidism and ophthalmopathy. In its sample, this clonotype was seen many times. Amplified regions were TCR beta CDR3 sequences from RNA transcripts. HTBI primers drove first-round RT-PCR of the TCR CDR3. MiXCR was run by TCRdb on the multiplex PCR reads, yielding one entry per CDR3 protein. The table lists about 590,000 distinct CDR3 sequences, 12% to 15% of them singletons, with about 7% in the top ten. This CDR3 is built from 16 residues. The trim removed 5 bases at V and 2 bases at J, leaving 7 bases unmatched. This receptor was identified in a woman aged 18-29 years with Graves' ophthalmopathy. V is TRBV12-3 or TRBV12-4 and J is TRBJ2-7; TRBD2 agrees at 12 bases. Sequencing was done on a sample of blood. The CDR3: CASSPETSGRTYEQYF. CDR3 DNA sequence: TGTGCCAGCAGTCCAGAGACTAGCGGGAGAACCTACGAGCAGTACTTC.